This TCR beta chain was identified during a study of regulatory T cells in long-lasting Graves disease. A note on this clonotype: Its cognate antigen is unknown. With only one base between it and a far larger clone, this is likely a read error.

Libraries of TCR beta came from iRepertoire HTBI primers plus Arm-PCR of CDR3 regions. TCRdb ran MiXCR on the multiplex PCR reads and lists one entry per CDR3 protein. The profile covers about 240,000 distinct CDR3 sequences, with 20% to 25% appearing a single time and over 11% taken by the ten largest. The CDR3 is 13 residues long. Germline CDR1 and CDR2: DFQATT and SNEGSKA (reference sequence). Study-wide results and limits: What was studied was peripheral blood only, and not thyroid tissue. New patients shared fewer public clonotypes (roughly 910) than persistent patients did (roughly 2,500).

The sample's time point: newly diagnosed GD, antithyroid drugs for less than 3 months. Following extraction of RNA from PBMCs, that RNA was used to make the TCR library. The patient group derived from an endocrinology department in Xi'an, China. The TCR originated in a female donor with Graves disease. The specimen comprised peripheral blood mononuclear cells (PBMCs), sampled at new diagnosis, from a patient treated with antithyroid drugs. The chain has TRBV20-1 and TRBJ2-3; possibly TRBD2 for D (5 bases). Judging by the DNA end, TRBJ2-5 fits better; the J call may be wrong. The DNA for the CDR3 is TGCAGTGCTCCCTGGGAGTCTGGGGAGACCCAGTACTTC. Translated, it gives CSAPWESGETQYF.